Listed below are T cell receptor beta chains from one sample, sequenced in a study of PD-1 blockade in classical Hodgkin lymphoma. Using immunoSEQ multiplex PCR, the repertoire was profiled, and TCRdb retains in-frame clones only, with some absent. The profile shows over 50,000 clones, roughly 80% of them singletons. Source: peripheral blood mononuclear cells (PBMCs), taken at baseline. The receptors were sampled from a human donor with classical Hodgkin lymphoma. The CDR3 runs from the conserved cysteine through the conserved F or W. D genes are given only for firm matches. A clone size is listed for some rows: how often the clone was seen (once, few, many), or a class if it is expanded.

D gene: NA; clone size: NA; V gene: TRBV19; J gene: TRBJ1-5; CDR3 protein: CASSIGAGDQPQHF; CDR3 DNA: TGTGCCAGTAGTATAGGGGCAGGTGATCAGCCCCAGCATTTT
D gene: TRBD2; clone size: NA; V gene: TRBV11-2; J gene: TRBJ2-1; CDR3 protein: CASSLGLADNEQFF; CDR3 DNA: TGTGCCAGCAGCCTCGGACTAGCGGACAATGAGCAGTTCTTC
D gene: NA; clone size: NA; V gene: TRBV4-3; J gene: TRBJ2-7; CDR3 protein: CASSQVGLGEQYF; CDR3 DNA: TGCGCCAGCAGCCAAGTAGGTCTCGGCGAGCAGTACTTC
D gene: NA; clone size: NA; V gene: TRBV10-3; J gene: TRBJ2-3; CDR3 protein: CAISETYGGGTTDTQYF; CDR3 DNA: TGTGCCATCAGTGAGACGTACGGGGGAGGCACCACAGATACGCAGTATTTT
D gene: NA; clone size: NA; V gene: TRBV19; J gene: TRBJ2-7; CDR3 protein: CASSINRAAKTYEQYF; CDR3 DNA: TGTGCCAGTAGTATAAACCGAGCGGCCAAAACCTACGAGCAGTACTTC
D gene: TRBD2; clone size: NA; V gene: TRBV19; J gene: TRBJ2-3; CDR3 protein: CASSRVGGGTDTQYF; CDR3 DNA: TGTGCCAGTAGCCGGGTCGGCGGGGGAACAGATACGCAGTATTTT
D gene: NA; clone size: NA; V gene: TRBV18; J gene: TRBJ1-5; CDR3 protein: CASSPRWNLNQPQHF; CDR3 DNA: TGTGCCAGCTCACCACGATGGAATCTCAATCAGCCCCAGCATTTT
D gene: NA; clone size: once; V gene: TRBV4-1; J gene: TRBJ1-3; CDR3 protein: CASSHGGGIQSGNTIYF; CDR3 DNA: TGCGCCAGCAGCCACGGGGGAGGGATTCAGTCTGGAAACACCATATATTTT
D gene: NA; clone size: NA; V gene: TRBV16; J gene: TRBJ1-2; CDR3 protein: CASSQFAYGYTF; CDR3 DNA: TGTGCCAGCAGCCAATTTGCCTATGGCTACACCTTC
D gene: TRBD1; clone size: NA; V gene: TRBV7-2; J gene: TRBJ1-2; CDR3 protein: CASSLPWGQGSANYGYTF; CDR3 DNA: TGTGCCAGCAGCTTACCTTGGGGACAGGGGTCCGCTAACTATGGCTACACCTTC
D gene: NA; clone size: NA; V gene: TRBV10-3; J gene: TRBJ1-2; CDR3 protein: CAISESMDSNYGYTF; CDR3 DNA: TGTGCCATCAGTGAGTCGATGGACAGTAACTATGGCTACACCTTC
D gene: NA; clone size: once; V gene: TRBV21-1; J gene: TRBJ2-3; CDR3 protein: CASRKTKNREGVLSTDTQYF; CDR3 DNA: TGTGCCAGCAGGAAAACAAAAAACCGGGAGGGGGTGTTGAGCACAGATACGCAGTATTTT
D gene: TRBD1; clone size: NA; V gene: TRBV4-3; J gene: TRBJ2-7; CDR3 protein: CASSQAPGQGDYEQYF; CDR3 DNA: TGCGCCAGCAGCCAGGCTCCGGGACAGGGGGACTACGAGCAGTACTTC
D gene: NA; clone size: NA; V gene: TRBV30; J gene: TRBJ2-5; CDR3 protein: CAWSGVAGMLETQYF; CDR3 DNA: TGTGCCTGGAGTGGGGTGGCCGGGATGCTGGAGACCCAGTACTTC
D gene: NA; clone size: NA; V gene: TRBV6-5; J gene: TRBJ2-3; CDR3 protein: CASSPSSADTQYF; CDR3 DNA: TGTGCCAGCAGCCCCTCTAGCGCCGATACGCAGTATTTT
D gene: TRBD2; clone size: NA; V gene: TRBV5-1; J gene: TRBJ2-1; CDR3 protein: CASMRSGGAMIQFF; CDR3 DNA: TGCGCCAGCATGCGTAGCGGGGGTGCAATGATTCAGTTCTTC
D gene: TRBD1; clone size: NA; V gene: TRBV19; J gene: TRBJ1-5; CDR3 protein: CASSISIGIYSGTGTIQDQPQHF; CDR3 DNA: TGTGCCAGTAGTATAAGTATAGGAATTTACTCCGGGACAGGGACGATTCAGGATCAGCCCCAGCATTTT